This entry is about one T cell receptor (beta chain). This clonotype was picked up many times. It lacks a known antigen. No much larger clone exists at a distance of one base, and base qualities are not known. The data derive from a study of lung T cells in sarcoidosis with Löfgren's syndrome (dated by TCRdb to about 2017). At the level of the whole study: Sarcoidosis was characterized as a granulomatous disease that mainly affects the lungs and features an accumulation of CD4+ T cells in bronchoalveolar lavage fluid. The repertoire analyses were focused on Lofgren's syndrome patients.

The study at large found these results: In alphabeta pairing analysis, TRAV12-1 preferentially paired with TRBV2, and these paired TCRs showed CDR3 homology. Sharing of TRAV12-1 and TRBV2 CDR3 motifs among multiple Lofgren's syndrome patients was reported, suggesting public CD4+ TCR repertoires. Recognition of a sarcoidosis-associated antigen was merely suggested, with the antigen itself still putative and unidentified. In Lofgren's syndrome patients, relative to control subjects, TRAV12-1 and TRBV2 were reported to be the most expanded V gene segments.

The instrument given in TCRdb is Illumina MiSeq. TCRdb redid the processing of the public reads, applying fastp at Q25 and MiXCR, and retained in-frame beta chains. Every entry covers one CDR3 protein and lists the most common genes and DNA from its rows. The sample table shows about 9,400 distinct CDR3 sequences, and 20% are seen once. Over 5.5% of the sample is taken by the ten largest. TCR repertoires were profiled from CD4+ T cells obtained by bronchoalveolar lavage. Taken from the germline V gene, the CDR1 and CDR2 loops are SGHTA and FQGNSA. Relative to germline, V is 7 bases shorter and J is 2 bases shorter, with 10 bases between their ends. The CDR3 has 13 amino acids, counting the end cysteine and phenylalanine. Only the CDR3 portion is preserved as DNA: 39 bases, with reading frame beginning at the first base.

The source of this sequence is a human donor with sarcoidosis (Löfgren's syndrome or another form), or a control subject (not recorded which). The sequencing input was CD4+ T cells from bronchoalveolar lavage. The sequence joins TRBV7-2 to TRBJ2-3, and the D gene may be TRBD2, 5 bases matching. The base sequence is TGTGCCAGCATCCGGGGATCCACAGATACGCAGTATTTT. Its translation is CASIRGSTDTQYF.